This is a list of T cell receptor beta chains from one sample in a study of T cells in Graves' hyperthyroidism and ophthalmopathy. TCRdb re-called the multiplex PCR reads through MiXCR, storing one row per CDR3 protein. The data show roughly 240,000 distinct CDR3 sequences, less than 20% seen once. The source material was blood. These receptors all stem from a woman in her late teens or twenties with Graves' ophthalmopathy. CDR3s include the opening cysteine and the closing phenylalanine or tryptophan. D genes are given only for firm matches. A clone size is listed for some rows: how often the clone was seen (once, few, many), or a class if it is expanded.

v_gene,d_gene,abundance,j_gene,CDR3aa,CDR3nt
TRBV13,TRBD1,many,TRBJ1-2,CASSPKQGPRGYTF,TGTGCCAGCAGCCCCAAACAGGGGCCGCGGGGCTACACCTTC
TRBV3-1,.,many,TRBJ2-2,CASSHAGSPVMTGELFF,TGTGCCAGCAGCCATGCCGGTTCCCCCGTAATGACCGGGGAGCTGTTTTTT
TRBV20-1,.,many,TRBJ1-1,CSARPLGGVGNTEAFF,TGCAGTGCTAGGCCTCTCGGGGGGGTCGGGAACACTGAAGCTTTCTTT
TRBV28,.,many,TRBJ2-3,CASSAALDTDTQYF,TGTGCCAGCAGTGCGGCCCTCGACACAGATACGCAGTATTTT
TRBV2,TRBD2,.,TRBJ2-1,CASSRTSWGSNEQFF,TGTGCCAGCAGCAGGACTAGCTGGGGATCCAATGAGCAGTTCTTC
TRBV12-3/TRBV12-4,.,few,TRBJ2-1,CASSKGPYNEQFF,TGTGCCAGCAGCAAAGGCCCCTACAATGAGCAGTTCTTT
TRBV28,.,.,TRBJ2-1,CASSLSPGFGSPNEQFF,TGTGCCAGCAGTTTATCCCCCGGGTTCGGGAGTCCCAATGAGCAGTTCTTC
TRBV28,TRBD1,many,TRBJ2-3,CASADRAPDTQYF,TGTGCCAGCGCGGACAGGGCCCCAGATACGCAGTATTTT
TRBV11-2,.,many,TRBJ1-1,CASSWGFGPEFTRGTEAFF,TGTGCCAGCAGCTGGGGTTTCGGACCAGAATTTACAAGAGGCACTGAAGCTTTCTTT
TRBV6-2/TRBV6-3,.,many,TRBJ1-1,CASSSVRAEAFF,TGTGCCAGCAGTTCGGTTCGCGCTGAAGCTTTCTTT
TRBV19,.,.,TRBJ1-4,CASTRRAQRGFNEKLFF,TGTGCCAGTACCCGGCGTGCGCAGAGGGGGTTTAATGAAAAACTGTTTTTT
TRBV5-4,TRBD2,.,TRBJ2-7,CASSLSSGDYEQYF,TGTGCCAGCAGCTTGTCTAGCGGGGATTACGAGCAGTACTTC
TRBV30,.,many,TRBJ2-3,CAWSGDSTDTQYF,TGTGCCTGGAGTGGTGACAGCACAGATACGCAGTATTTT
TRBV10-2,.,.,TRBJ2-1,CASRRSLSSYNEQFF,TGCGCCAGCAGGAGAAGTCTCAGCTCCTACAATGAGCAGTTCTTC
TRBV18,TRBD2,many,TRBJ2-1,CASSPLADSYNEQFF,TGTGCCAGCTCACCCCTAGCGGATTCCTACAATGAGCAGTTCTTC
TRBV12-3/TRBV12-4,.,many,TRBJ2-7,CASSLVFIYEQYF,TGTGCCAGCAGTTTAGTCTTTATCTACGAGCAGTACTTC
TRBV15,.,few,TRBJ1-1,CATSRERDGPGNTEAFF,TGTGCCACCAGCAGAGAGCGGGACGGCCCAGGGAACACTGAAGCTTTCTTT
TRBV19,.,many,TRBJ1-2,CASSMGSTYGYTF,TGTGCCAGTAGTATGGGCAGCACCTATGGCTACACCTTC
TRBV9,.,many,TRBJ1-2,CASSGQTEPPNYGYTF,TGTGCCAGCAGCGGACAGACAGAACCTCCTAACTATGGCTACACCTTC
TRBV28,TRBD1,.,TRBJ2-3,CASSMTGGFDRYAVF,TGTGCCAGCAGTATGACAGGGGGCTTTGACAGATACGCAGTATTT
TRBV27,.,many,TRBJ1-1,CASSLTTGPNTEAFF,TGTGCCAGCAGTTTAACCACAGGCCCGAACACTGAAGCTTTCTTT
TRBV11-2,TRBD1,many,TRBJ2-5,CASSQGQWGTQYF,TGTGCCAGCAGCCAGGGACAGTGGGGGACCCAGTACTTC
TRBV7-2,.,many,TRBJ2-4,CASSLELAKNIQYF,TGTGCCAGCAGCTTAGAGCTAGCCAAAAACATTCAGTACTTC
TRBV7-9,TRBD1,.,TRBJ1-3,CASGDRVGNTIYF,TGTGCCAGCGGAGACAGGGTCGGAAACACCATATATTTT
TRBV6-5,TRBD1,.,TRBJ2-3,CASSFGTGSDTQYF,TGTGCCAGCAGTTTCGGGACAGGGAGCGATACGCAGTATTTT
TRBV7-3,TRBD1,many,TRBJ2-1,CASSLSRDRGNEQFF,TGTGCCAGCAGCCTAAGCCGGGACAGGGGTAATGAGCAGTTCTTC
TRBV7-2,.,many,TRBJ1-2,CASSSYRDIYGGYTF,TGTGCCAGCAGCTCTTACCGGGACATTTACGGTGGCTACACCTTC
TRBV9,.,few,TRBJ1-3,CASSVGRGSGNTIYF,TGTGCCAGCAGCGTAGGACGGGGGAGTGGAAACACCATATATTTT
TRBV4-1,.,.,TRBJ2-1,CASSHRYNEQFF,TGCGCCAGCAGCCACAGATACAATGAGCAGTTCTTC
TRBV10-3,.,few,TRBJ2-2,CAISDNRGPGELFF,TGTGCCATCAGTGATAACCGGGGGCCCGGGGAGCTGTTTTTT
TRBV28,TRBD1,many,TRBJ1-2,CASSSPQGSYGYTF,TGTGCCAGCAGTTCCCCACAGGGGAGCTATGGCTACACCTTC
TRBV3-1,.,many,TRBJ1-1,CASSKGGGTPEAFF,TGTGCCAGCAGCAAAGGGGGGGGGACGCCTGAAGCTTTCTTT
TRBV4-2,.,few,TRBJ2-7,CASSQASAYEQYF,TGTGCCAGCAGCCAAGCATCGGCCTACGAGCAGTACTTC
TRBV6-2/TRBV6-3,TRBD1,.,TRBJ1-5,CASREVGTGGSRQPQHF,TGTGCCAGCAGAGAGGTCGGGACAGGGGGAAGTCGGCAGCCCCAGCATTTT
TRBV2,TRBD2,many,TRBJ2-2,CASGRAETGELFF,TGTGCCAGCGGGAGGGCTGAGACCGGGGAGCTGTTTTTT
TRBV10-3,.,many,TRBJ1-2,CAIGSANRYTF,TGTGCCATCGGGTCAGCCAACCGCTACACCTTC
TRBV10-3,.,.,TRBJ2-3,CASSPNRGGTDTQYF,TGTGCCAGCAGTCCAAACAGGGGGGGAACAGATACGCAGTATTTC
TRBV30,.,many,TRBJ2-3,CAWSVGGSPQYF,TGTGCCTGGAGTGTAGGTGGTAGCCCTCAGTATTTT
TRBV12-3/TRBV12-4,.,many,TRBJ2-2,CATHGQNTGELFF,TGTGCCACCCACGGACAGAACACCGGGGAGCTGTTTTTT
TRBV20-1,TRBD2,many,TRBJ2-7,CSAPRTSGSHEQYF,TGCAGTGCCCCGCGGACTAGCGGGAGCCACGAGCAGTACTTC
TRBV6-1,TRBD1,many,TRBJ1-1,CASSYETGDFWAFF,TGTGCCAGCAGTTACGAGACAGGGGATTTTTGGGCTTTCTTT
TRBV2,TRBD2,.,TRBJ2-7,CASRVYGGGSYEQYF,TGTGCCAGCAGAGTCTACGGCGGGGGCTCCTACGAGCAGTACTTC
TRBV19,TRBD1,many,TRBJ2-5,CASSGQEGETQYF,TGTGCCAGTAGCGGACAGGAAGGAGAGACCCAGTACTTC
TRBV27,.,many,TRBJ2-3,CASSLYPRDTQYF,TGTGCCAGCAGTTTATACCCTAGGGATACGCAGTATTTT
TRBV5-1,TRBD2,many,TRBJ2-7,CASSEGSGRAGYEQYF,TGCGCCAGCAGCGAGGGTAGCGGGAGGGCCGGATACGAGCAGTACTTC
TRBV12-3/TRBV12-4,TRBD1,many,TRBJ2-3,CASSLLGLIDRVTDTQYF,TGTGCCAGCAGTTTACTCGGGCTTATTGACAGGGTGACAGATACGCAGTATTTT
TRBV30,.,many,TRBJ1-5,CAWSKQVNQPQHF,TGTGCCTGGAGCAAGCAGGTAAATCAGCCCCAGCATTTT
TRBV7-2,.,many,TRBJ1-1,CASSPRGATEAFF,TGTGCCAGCAGCCCGAGGGGTGCGACTGAAGCTTTCTTT
TRBV20-1,TRBD2,many,TRBJ2-3,CSAKSSGTSGGTDTQYF,TGCAGTGCAAAGAGTTCTGGGACTAGCGGGGGCACAGATACGCAGTATTTT
TRBV5-1,.,many,TRBJ1-3,CASSPQGAYSGNTIYF,TGCGCCAGCAGCCCACAAGGGGCTTACTCTGGAAACACCATATATTTT